This T cell receptor beta chain was obtained from a study of CXCR3-negative and CXCR3-positive naive CD8 T cells. Study at large: Sequencing gave about 150 million TRB reads overall, about 1.5 +/- 0.3 million per library. Notes on the study in general: Diversity in memory CD8+ cells fell much lower than the comparably high levels seen in both naive subsets. The study found more hydrophobic TRB CDR3s in CXCR3-positive naive cells than in CXCR3-negative naive cells. Memory cells differed in TRBV-TRBJ usage, but naive CXCR3-negative and CXCR3-positive cells had similar usage. Partial loss of CXCR3 expression followed cryopreservation; most assays used fresh PBMCs.

As for this clonotype: Its target is not known.

The CDR3 totals 17 residues. Per germline, CDR1 SNHLY and CDR2 FYNNEI. Via 5' RACE with UMI labels, TRB cDNA libraries were prepared. TCRdb reprocessed the 5' RACE reads and stores each CDR3 protein as one record, lacking DNA. The table for this sample gives under 75,000 distinct CDR3 sequences. The receptor was isolated from a human donor in good health. Some clones in this sample may be carry-over from other donors' samples. The J gene is TRBJ1-2, the V gene TRBV2; there is no DNA to check the TCRdb D call of TRBD1. Sample: naive CXCR3+ CD8+ T cells from blood. Subset here: CD45RO-CCR7+CD27+CD95- naive CD8+ T cells expressing CXCR3 (TNR3+). The CDR3 reads CASRGRDSLSSNYGYTF.